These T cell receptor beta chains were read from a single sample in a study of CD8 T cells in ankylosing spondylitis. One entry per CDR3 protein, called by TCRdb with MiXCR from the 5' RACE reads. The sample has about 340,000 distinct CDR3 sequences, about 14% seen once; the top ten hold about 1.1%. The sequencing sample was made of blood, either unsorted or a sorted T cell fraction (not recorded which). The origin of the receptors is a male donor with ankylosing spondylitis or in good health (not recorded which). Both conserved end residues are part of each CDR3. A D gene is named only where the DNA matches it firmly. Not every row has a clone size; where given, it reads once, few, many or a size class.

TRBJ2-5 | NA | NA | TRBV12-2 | CASRTKRTSGEETQYF | TGTGCAAGTCGCACCAAGCGAACTAGCGGTGAAGAGACCCAGTACTTC
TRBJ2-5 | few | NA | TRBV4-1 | CASSQTGAKQYF | TGCGCCAGCAGCCAAACGGGGGCGAAGCAGTACTTC
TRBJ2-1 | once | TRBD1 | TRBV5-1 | CASSLGTGEANEQFF | TGCGCCAGCAGCTTGGGGACAGGGGAAGCCAATGAGCAGTTCTTC
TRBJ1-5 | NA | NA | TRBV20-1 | CSGRDGLSGWGQPQHF | TGCAGTGGTAGAGATGGATTATCAGGGTGGGGTCAGCCCCAGCATTTT
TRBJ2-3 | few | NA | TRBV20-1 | CSARDWTGTDTQYF | TGCAGTGCTAGAGATTGGACCGGCACAGATACGCAGTATTTT
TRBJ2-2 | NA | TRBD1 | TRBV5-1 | CASSRRQGSNTGELFF | TGCGCCAGCAGCCGACGACAGGGATCGAACACCGGGGAGCTGTTTTTT
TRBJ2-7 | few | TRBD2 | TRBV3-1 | CASSPLSGISSYEQYF | TGTGCCAGCAGCCCGCTTAGCGGGATCTCCTCCTACGAGCAGTACTTC
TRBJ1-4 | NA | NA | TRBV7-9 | CASSLGSLLENEKLFF | TGTGCCAGCAGCTTAGGCTCCCTCCTGGAGAACGAAAAACTGTTTTTT
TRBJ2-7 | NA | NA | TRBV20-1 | CSAGPNRVAHEQYF | TGCAGTGCTGGCCCCAACAGGGTCGCCCACGAGCAGTACTTC
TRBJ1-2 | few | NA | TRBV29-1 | CSVRAANYGYTF | TGCAGCGTGCGGGCCGCTAACTATGGCTACACCTTC
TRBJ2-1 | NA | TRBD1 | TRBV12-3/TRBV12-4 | CASRPGDRVFNEQFF | TGTGCCAGCAGGCCTGGGGACAGGGTATTCAATGAGCAGTTCTTC
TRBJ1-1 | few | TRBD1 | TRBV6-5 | CASLISDRGPGTEAFF | TGTGCCAGCCTTATCTCGGACAGGGGGCCAGGGACTGAAGCTTTCTTT
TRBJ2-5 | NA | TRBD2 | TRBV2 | CASKEGSGRTETQYF | TGTGCCAGCAAGGAGGGTAGCGGGAGAACAGAGACCCAGTACTTC
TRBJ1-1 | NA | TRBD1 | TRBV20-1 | CSAREAGGNTEAFF | TGCAGTGCTAGAGAGGCAGGGGGTAACACTGAAGCTTTCTTT
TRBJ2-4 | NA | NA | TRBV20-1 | CSARDSSGRRDIQYF | TGCAGTGCTAGAGATTCATCCGGACGGAGGGACATTCAGTACTTC
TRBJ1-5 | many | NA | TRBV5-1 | CASSLESGQPQHF | TGCGCCAGCAGCTTGGAGAGCGGACAGCCCCAGCATTTT
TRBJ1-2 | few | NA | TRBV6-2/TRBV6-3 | CASSYGQSTAYGYTF | TGTGCCAGCAGTTACGGACAGTCCACAGCCTATGGCTACACCTTC
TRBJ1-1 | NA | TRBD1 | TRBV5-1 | CASSIQGQGHTEAFF | TGCGCCAGCAGCATTCAGGGACAGGGGCACACTGAAGCTTTCTTT
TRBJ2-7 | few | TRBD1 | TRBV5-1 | CASSLPGQSNYEQYF | TGCGCCAGCAGCTTACCGGGACAGAGTAACTACGAGCAGTACTTC
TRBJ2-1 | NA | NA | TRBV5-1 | CASSLDTNRPNEQFF | TGCGCCAGCAGCTTGGATACTAACAGGCCTAATGAGCAGTTCTTC
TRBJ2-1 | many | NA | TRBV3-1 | CASSSFKSSYNEQFF | TGTGCCAGCAGCTCATTTAAGAGCTCCTACAATGAGCAGTTCTTC
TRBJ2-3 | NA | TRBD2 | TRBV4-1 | CASSQASSGTKNTDTQYF | TGCGCCAGCAGCCAAGCGTCTAGCGGGACCAAGAACACAGATACGCAGTATTTT
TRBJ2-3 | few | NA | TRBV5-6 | CASSGIAATSTDTQYF | TGTGCCAGCAGCGGAATAGCGGCAACTAGCACAGATACGCAGTATTTT
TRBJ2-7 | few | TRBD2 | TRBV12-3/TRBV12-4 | CASSLVLAGAEQYF | TGTGCCAGCAGTTTAGTACTAGCGGGAGCCGAGCAGTACTTC
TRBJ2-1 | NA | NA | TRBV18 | CASSLRDEEQFF | TGTGCCAGCTCTTTACGGGACGAAGAGCAGTTCTTC
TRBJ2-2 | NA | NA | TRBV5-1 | CASSLEGSAGELFF | TGCGCCAGCAGCTTGGAAGGGTCGGCCGGGGAGCTGTTTTTT
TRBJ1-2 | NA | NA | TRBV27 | CASSYPGAVGYTF | TGTGCCAGCAGTTACCCGGGGGCAGTCGGCTACACCTTC
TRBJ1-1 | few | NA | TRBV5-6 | CASSSAVQQNTEAFF | TGTGCCAGCAGCTCGGCGGTACAGCAGAACACTGAAGCTTTCTTT
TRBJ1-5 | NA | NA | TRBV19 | CASSMRGRGDSNQPQHF | TGTGCCAGTAGTATGAGGGGTCGCGGAGATAGCAATCAGCCCCAGCATTTT
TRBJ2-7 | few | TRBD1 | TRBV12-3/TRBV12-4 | CASSPGTGGNEQYF | TGTGCCAGCAGTCCCGGGACAGGGGGCAACGAGCAGTACTTC
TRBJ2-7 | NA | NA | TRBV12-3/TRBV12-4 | CASSFNRNYEQYF | TGTGCCAGCAGTTTCAACAGAAACTACGAGCAGTACTTC
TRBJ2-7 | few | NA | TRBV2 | CASSEVPWGQYF | TGTGCCAGCAGTGAAGTCCCGTGGGGGCAGTACTTC
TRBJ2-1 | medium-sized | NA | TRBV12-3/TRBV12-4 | CASSLTAEQFF | TGTGCCAGCAGTTTAACGGCTGAGCAGTTCTTC
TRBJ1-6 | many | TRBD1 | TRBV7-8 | CASSLMGQGGSPLHF | TGTGCCAGCAGCTTGATGGGACAGGGTGGATCACCCCTCCACTTT
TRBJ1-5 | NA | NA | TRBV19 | CASSISSASAQPQHF | TGTGCCAGTAGTATCAGCTCGGCGTCGGCCCAGCCCCAGCATTTT
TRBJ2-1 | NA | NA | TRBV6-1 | CPNPTRSYNEQFF | TGTCCCAACCCAACTAGGTCCTACAATGAGCAGTTCTTC
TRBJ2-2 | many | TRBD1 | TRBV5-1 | CASSPDRGDRELFF | TGCGCCAGCAGCCCTGACAGGGGAGATAGGGAGCTGTTTTTT
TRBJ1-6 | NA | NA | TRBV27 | CASSLSAGSVSPLHF | TGTGCCAGCAGTTTATCGGCAGGATCAGTTTCACCCCTCCACTTT
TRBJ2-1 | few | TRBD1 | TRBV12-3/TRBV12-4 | CASSLRQGLYNEQFF | TGTGCCAGCAGTTTACGACAGGGGTTATACAATGAGCAGTTCTTC